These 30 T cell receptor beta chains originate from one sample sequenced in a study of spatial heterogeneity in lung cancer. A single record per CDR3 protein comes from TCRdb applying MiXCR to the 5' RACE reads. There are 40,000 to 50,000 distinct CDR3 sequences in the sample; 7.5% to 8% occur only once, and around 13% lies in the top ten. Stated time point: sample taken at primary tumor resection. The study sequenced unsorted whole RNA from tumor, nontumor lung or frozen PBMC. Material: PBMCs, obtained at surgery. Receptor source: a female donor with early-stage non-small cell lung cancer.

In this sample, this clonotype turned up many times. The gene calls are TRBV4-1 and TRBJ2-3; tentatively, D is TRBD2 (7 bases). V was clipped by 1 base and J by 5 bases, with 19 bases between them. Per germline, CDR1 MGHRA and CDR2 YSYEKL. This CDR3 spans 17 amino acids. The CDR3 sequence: CASSQVVGGPLEDTQYF. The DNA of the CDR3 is TGCGCCAGCAGCCAAGTCGTCGGGGGGCCGCTCGAAGATACGCAGTATTTT.

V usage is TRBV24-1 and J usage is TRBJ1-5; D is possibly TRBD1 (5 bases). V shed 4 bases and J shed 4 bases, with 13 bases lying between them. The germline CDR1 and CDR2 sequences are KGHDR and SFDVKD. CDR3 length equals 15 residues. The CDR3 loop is CATSEGQGMNQPQHF. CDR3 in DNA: TGTGCCACCAGTGAGGGGCAGGGAATGAATCAGCCCCAGCATTTT.

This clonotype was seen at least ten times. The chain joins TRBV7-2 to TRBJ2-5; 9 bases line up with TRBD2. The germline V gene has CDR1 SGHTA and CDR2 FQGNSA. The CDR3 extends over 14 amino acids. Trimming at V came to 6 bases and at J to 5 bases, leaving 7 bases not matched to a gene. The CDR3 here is CASSLAGRVETQYF. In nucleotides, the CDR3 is TGTGCCAGCAGTCTAGCGGGGCGAGTGGAGACCCAGTACTTC.

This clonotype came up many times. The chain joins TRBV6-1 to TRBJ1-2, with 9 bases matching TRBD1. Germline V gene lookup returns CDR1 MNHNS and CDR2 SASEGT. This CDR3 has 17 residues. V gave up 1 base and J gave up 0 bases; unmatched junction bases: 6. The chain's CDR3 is CASSEVTGGATNYGYTF. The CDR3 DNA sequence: TGTGCCAGCAGTGAAGTAACAGGGGGCGCGACTAACTATGGCTACACCTTC.

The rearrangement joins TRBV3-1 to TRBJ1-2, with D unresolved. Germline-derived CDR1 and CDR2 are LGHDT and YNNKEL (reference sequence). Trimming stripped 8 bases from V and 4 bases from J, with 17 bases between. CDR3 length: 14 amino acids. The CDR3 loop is CASSPRSTGYGYTF. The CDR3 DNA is TGTGCCAGCTCCCCGCGCAGCACCGGCTATGGCTACACCTTC.

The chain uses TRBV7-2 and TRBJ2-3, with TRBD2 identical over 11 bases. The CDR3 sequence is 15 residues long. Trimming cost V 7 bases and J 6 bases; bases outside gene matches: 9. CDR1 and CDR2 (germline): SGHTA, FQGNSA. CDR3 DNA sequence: TGTGCCAGCACCTTTCTAGCGGGGGGAGGGGATACGCAGTATTTT. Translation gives CASTFLAGGGDTQYF.

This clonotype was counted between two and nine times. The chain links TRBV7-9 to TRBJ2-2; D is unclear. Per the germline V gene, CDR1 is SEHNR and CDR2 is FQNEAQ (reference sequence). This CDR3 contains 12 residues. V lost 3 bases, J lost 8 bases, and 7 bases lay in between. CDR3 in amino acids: CASSFLRGELFF. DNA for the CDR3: TGTGCCAGCAGCTTTTTGAGGGGGGAGCTGTTTTTT. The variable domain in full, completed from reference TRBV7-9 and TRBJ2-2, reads DTGVSQNPRHKITKRGQNVTFRCDPISEHNRLYWYRQTLGQGPEFLTYFQNEAQLEKSRLLSDRFSAERPKGSFSTLEIQRTEQGDSAMYLCASSFLRGELFFGEGSRLTVL.

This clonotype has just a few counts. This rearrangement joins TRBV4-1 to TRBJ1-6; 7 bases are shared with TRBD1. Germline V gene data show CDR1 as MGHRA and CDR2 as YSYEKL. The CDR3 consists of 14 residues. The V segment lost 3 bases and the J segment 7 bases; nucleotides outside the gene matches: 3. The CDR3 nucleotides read TGCGCCAGCAGCCAGGGACAGACAAATTCACCCCTCCACTTT. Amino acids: CASSQGQTNSPLHF.

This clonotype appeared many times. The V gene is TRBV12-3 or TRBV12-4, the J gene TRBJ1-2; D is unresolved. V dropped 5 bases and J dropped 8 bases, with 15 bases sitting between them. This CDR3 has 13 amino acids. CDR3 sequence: CASSPPARLGYTF. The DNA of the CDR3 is TGTGCCAGCAGTCCCCCGGCCCGCTTGGGCTACACCTTC.

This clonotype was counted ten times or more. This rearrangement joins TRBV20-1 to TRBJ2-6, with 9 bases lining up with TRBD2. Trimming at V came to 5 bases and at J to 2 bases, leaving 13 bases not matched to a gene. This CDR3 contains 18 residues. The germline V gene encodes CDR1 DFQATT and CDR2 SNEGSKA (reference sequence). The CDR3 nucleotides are TGCAGTGCTCAGAGTCTGGCGGGGGGGCCACCTGGGGCCAACGTCCTGACTTTC. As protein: CSAQSLAGGPPGANVLTF.

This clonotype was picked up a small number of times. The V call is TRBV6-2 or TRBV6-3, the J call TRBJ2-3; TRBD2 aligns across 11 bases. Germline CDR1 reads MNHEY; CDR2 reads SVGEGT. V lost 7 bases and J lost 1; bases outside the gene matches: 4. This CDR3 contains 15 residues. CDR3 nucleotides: TGTGCCAGCAACTTACTAGCGGGGGGCACAGATACGCAGTATTTT. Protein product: CASNLLAGGTDTQYF.

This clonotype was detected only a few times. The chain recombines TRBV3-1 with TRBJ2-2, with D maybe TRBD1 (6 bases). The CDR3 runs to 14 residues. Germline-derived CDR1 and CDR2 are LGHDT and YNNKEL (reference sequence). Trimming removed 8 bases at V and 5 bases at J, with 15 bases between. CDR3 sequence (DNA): TGTGCCAGCGAGTCTGGCAGGGGAACCGGGGAGCTGTTTTTT. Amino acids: CASESGRGTGELFF.

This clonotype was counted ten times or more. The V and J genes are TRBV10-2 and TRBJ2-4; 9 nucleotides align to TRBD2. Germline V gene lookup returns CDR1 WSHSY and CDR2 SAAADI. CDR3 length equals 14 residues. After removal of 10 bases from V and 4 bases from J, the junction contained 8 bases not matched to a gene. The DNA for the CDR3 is TGCGCCACCCGGGATAGCGGGAGAAAAAACATTCAGTACTTC. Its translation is CATRDSGRKNIQYF.

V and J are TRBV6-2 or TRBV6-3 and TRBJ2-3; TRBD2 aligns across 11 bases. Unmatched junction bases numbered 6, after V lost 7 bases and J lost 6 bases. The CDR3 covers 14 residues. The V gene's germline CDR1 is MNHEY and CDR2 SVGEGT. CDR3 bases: TGTGCCAGCAAGCCTAGCGGGGGGTTGGATACGCAGTATTTT. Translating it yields CASKPSGGLDTQYF.

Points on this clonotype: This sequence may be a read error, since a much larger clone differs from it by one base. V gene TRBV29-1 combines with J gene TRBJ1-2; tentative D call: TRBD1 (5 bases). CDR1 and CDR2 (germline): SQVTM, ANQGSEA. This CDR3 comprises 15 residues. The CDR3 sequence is CSVEGPDGGNDGYTF. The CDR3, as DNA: TGCAGCGTTGAGGGTCCCGACGGGGGTAACGATGGCTACACCTTC.

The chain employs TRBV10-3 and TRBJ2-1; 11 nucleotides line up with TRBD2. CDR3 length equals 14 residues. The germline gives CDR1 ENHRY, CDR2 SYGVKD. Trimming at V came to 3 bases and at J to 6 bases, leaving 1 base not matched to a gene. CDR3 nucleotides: TGTGCCATCAGTGATAGCGGGGGGGTCAATGAGCAGTTCTTC. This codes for CAISDSGGVNEQFF.

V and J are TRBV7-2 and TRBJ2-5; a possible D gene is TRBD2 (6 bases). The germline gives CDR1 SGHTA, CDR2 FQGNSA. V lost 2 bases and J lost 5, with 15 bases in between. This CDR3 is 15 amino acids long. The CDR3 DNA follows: TGTGCCAGCAGCTTATTTGCGGGGTTGGGTGAGACCCAGTACTTC. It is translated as CASSLFAGLGETQYF.

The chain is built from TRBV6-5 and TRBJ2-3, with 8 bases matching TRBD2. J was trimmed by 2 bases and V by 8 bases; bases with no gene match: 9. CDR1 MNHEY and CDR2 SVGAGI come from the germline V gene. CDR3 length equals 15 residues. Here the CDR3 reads CASGKRGSVTDTQYF. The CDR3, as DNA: TGTGCCAGCGGGAAGCGGGGGAGCGTCACAGATACGCAGTATTTT.

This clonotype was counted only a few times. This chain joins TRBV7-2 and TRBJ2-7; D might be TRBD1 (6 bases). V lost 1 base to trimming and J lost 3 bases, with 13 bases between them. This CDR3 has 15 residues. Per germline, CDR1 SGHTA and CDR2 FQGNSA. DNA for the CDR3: TGTGCCAGCAGCTTAGGAGGGACACTTGACTACGAGCAGTACTTC. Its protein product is CASSLGGTLDYEQYF. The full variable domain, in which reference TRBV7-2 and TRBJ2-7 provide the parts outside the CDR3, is GAGVSQSPSNKVTEKGKDVELRCDPISGHTALYWYRQSLGQGLEFLIYFQGNSAPDKSGLPSDRFSAERTGGSVSTLTIQRTQQEDSAVYLCASSLGGTLDYEQYFGPGTRLTVT.

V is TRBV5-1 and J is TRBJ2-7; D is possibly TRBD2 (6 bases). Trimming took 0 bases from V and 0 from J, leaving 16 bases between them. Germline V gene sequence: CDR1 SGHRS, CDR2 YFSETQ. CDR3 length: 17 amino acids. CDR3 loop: CASSLALGGRSSYEQYF. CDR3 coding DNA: TGCGCCAGCAGCTTGGCCTTGGGGGGTAGGAGCTCCTACGAGCAGTACTTC.

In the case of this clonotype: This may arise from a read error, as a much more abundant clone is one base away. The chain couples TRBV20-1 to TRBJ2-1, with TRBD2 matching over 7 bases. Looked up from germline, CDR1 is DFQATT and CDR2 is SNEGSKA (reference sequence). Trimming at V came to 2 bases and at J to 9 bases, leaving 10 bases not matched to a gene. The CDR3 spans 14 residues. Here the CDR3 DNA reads TGCAGTGCTAGACTTGGCGGGGGTTCCCTTGAGCAGTTCTTC. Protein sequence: CSARLGGGSLEQFF.

The CDR3 DNA is TGCGCCAGCAGCCCCGCCGGGACAGGGGATGAAAAACTGTTTTTT. Translation: CASSPAGTGDEKLFF. This rearrangement joins TRBV5-1 to TRBJ1-4, with 10 nucleotides matching TRBD1. In germline, CDR1 is SGHRS, CDR2 YFSETQ. The CDR3 runs to 15 residues. After removal of 4 bases from V and 6 bases from J, the junction contained 6 bases not matched to a gene.

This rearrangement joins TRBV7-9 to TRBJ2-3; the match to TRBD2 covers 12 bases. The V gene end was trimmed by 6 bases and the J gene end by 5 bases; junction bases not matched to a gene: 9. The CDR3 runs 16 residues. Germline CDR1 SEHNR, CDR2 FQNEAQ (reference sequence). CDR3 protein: CASRLTSGGAGDTQYF. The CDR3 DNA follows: TGTGCCAGCAGGTTGACTAGCGGGGGAGCAGGAGATACGCAGTATTTT.

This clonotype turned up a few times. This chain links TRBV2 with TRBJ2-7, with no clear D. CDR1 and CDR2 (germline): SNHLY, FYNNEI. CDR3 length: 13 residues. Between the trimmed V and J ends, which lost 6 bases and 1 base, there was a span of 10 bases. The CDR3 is CASRGQESYEQYF. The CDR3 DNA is TGTGCCAGCAGGGGCCAGGAGTCCTACGAGCAGTACTTC. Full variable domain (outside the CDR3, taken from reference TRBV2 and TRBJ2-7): EPEVTQTPSHQVTQMGQEVILRCVPISNHLYFYWYRQILGQKVEFLVSFYNNEISEKSEIFDDQFSVERPDGSNFTLKIRSTKLEDSAMYFCASRGQESYEQYFGPGTRLTVT.

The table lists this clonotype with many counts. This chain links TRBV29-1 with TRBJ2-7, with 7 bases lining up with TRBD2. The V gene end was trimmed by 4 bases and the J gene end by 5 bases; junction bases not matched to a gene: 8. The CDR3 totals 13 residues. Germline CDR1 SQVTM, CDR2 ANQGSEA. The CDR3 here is CSVVRGVDNEQYF. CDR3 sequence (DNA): TGCAGCGTTGTTCGGGGGGTTGACAACGAGCAGTACTTC.

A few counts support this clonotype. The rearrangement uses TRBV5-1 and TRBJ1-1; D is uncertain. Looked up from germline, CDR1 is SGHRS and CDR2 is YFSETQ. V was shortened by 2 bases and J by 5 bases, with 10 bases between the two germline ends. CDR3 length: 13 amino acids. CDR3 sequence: CASSLERRTEAFF. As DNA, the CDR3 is TGCGCCAGCAGCTTAGAACGTAGGACTGAAGCTTTCTTT.

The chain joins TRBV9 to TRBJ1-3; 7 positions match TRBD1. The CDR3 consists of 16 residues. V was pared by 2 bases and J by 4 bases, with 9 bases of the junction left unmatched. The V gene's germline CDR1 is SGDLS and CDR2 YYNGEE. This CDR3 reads CASSVGQLRSGNTIYF. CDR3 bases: TGTGCCAGCAGCGTGGGACAGCTAAGATCGGGAAACACCATATATTTT.

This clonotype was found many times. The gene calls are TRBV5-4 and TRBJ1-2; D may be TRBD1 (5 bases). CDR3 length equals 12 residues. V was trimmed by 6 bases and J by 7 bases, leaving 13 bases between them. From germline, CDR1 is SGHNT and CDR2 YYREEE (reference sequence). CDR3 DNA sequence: TGTGCCAGCACCGTGCGGGGGTCTGGCTACACCTTC. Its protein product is CASTVRGSGYTF. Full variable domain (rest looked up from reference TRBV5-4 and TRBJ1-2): ETGVTQSPTHLIKTRGQQVTLRCSSQSGHNTVSWYQQALGQGPQFIFQYYREEENGRGNFPPRFSGLQFPNYSSELNVNALELDDSALYLCASTVRGSGYTFGSGTRLTVV.

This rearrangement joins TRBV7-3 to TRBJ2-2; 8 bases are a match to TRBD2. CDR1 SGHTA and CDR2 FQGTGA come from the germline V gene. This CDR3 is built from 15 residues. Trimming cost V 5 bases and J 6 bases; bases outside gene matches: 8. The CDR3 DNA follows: TGTGCCAGCAGCCCCGGGACTAGTTTAGCCGGGGAGCTGTTTTTT. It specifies CASSPGTSLAGELFF.

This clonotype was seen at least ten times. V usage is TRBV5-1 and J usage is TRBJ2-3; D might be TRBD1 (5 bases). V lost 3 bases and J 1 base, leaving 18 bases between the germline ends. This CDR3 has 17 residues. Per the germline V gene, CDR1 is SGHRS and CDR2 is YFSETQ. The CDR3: CASSWVAGSRGTDTQYF. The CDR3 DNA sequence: TGCGCCAGCAGCTGGGTGGCCGGCAGCAGGGGCACAGATACGCAGTATTTT.